This T cell receptor (beta chain) comes out of a study of CXCR3-negative and CXCR3-positive naive CD8 T cells. Researchers prepared the TRB cDNA libraries using 5' RACE with UMI labels. TCRdb reprocessed the 5' RACE reads and reports one entry per CDR3 protein, with no DNA. Its clone listing holds over 70,000 distinct CDR3 sequences. About this clonotype itself: Its antigen remains unidentified.

Overall study results and limits: Partially decreased CXCR3 expression was recorded after cryopreservation, and fresh PBMCs were used in most assays. Against CXCR3-negative naive cells, CXCR3-positive naive cells showed more hydrophobic TRB CDR3s. Whereas memory cells differed, naive CXCR3-negative and CXCR3-positive cells shared similar TRBV-TRBJ usage.

This CDR3 has 15 residues. CDR1 SNHLY and CDR2 FYNNEI come from the germline V gene. Naive CD8+ T cells showed CD45RO-CCR7+CD27+CD95-. The rearrangement links TRBV2 to TRBJ2-5; TCRdb proposes TRBD2, but this gene call is untestable without DNA. Specimen: naive CXCR3- CD8+ T cells from blood. The subset denotes: CD45RO-CCR7+CD27+CD95- naive CD8+ T cells lacking CXCR3 (TNR3-). The origin of this receptor is a human donor in good health. Some clones in this sample may be carry-over from other donors' samples. CDR3 protein: CASHGTSVLQETQYF.